A selection of T cell receptor beta chains follows, all from one sample in a study of cytomegalovirus exposure and HLA in healthy donors. The table came from immunoSEQ multiplex PCR; TCRdb's copy has only in-frame clones and leaves some out. Of about 170,000 clones in the sample, roughly 85% are singletons; the top ten hold around 1%. The sequenced sample was PBMCs. These receptors all come from a woman in her 50s in good health and CMV-seropositive. CDR3s include the opening cysteine and the closing phenylalanine or tryptophan. The order of the fields is J gene, CDR3 length, clone size, D gene, V gene, CDR3 DNA, CDR3 protein. The D gene is left open where the match is weak. Rows give clone size only sometimes, using once, few, many, or a class for an expanded clone.

J: TRBJ1-3; length: 15; size: .; D: .; V: TRBV18; DNA: TGTGCCAGCTCACCACAGGGGGTGATTGGAAACACCATATATTTT; CDR3: CASSPQGVIGNTIYF
J: TRBJ2-7; length: 16; size: .; D: TRBD2; V: TRBV10-3; DNA: TGTGCCATCAGTGACCCTGGACTAGCGGGAGCGTCCGAGCAGTACTTC; CDR3: CAISDPGLAGASEQYF
J: TRBJ2-3; length: 16; size: once; D: .; V: TRBV7-2; DNA: TGTGCCAGCAGCTTAGTGCGGGGACCTAGCACAGATACGCAGTATTTT; CDR3: CASSLVRGPSTDTQYF
J: TRBJ1-3; length: 14; size: .; D: .; V: TRBV15; DNA: TGTGCCACCAGCAGAGACATCTCTGGAAACACCATATATTTT; CDR3: CATSRDISGNTIYF
J: TRBJ1-6; length: 18; size: .; D: .; V: TRBV5-8; DNA: TGTGCCAGCTTATCAGTCGGCCAGGGCCTTGCTTATAATTCACCCCTCCACTTT; CDR3: CASLSVGQGLAYNSPLHF
J: TRBJ2-3; length: 15; size: .; D: TRBD2; V: TRBV4-3; DNA: TGCGCCAGCAGCACACTAGCGGGGGATGCAGATACGCAGTATTTT; CDR3: CASSTLAGDADTQYF
J: TRBJ1-3; length: 14; size: once; D: .; V: TRBV25-1; DNA: TGTGCCAGCAGTGTGGGCCACTCTGGAAACACCATATATTTT; CDR3: CASSVGHSGNTIYF
J: TRBJ1-1; length: 13; size: once; D: .; V: TRBV5-1; DNA: TGCGCCAGCAGTTCGGGACATCCCACTGAAGCTTTCTTT; CDR3: CASSSGHPTEAFF
J: TRBJ1-1; length: 15; size: .; D: TRBD1; V: TRBV9; DNA: TGTGCCAGCAGCGCCTCGGGACAGATGAACACTGAAGCTTTCTTT; CDR3: CASSASGQMNTEAFF
J: TRBJ1-5; length: 14; size: .; D: TRBD1; V: TRBV6-6; DNA: TGTGCCAGCAGGAAGGGACAGGGCAATCAGCCCCAGCATTTT; CDR3: CASRKGQGNQPQHF
J: TRBJ1-6; length: 16; size: few; D: TRBD1; V: TRBV30; DNA: TGTGCCTGGAGTAGAGACAGGGCTTCCTATAATTCACCCCTCCACTTT; CDR3: CAWSRDRASYNSPLHF
J: TRBJ1-1; length: 14; size: .; D: .; V: TRBV9; DNA: TGTGCCAGCAGCGTACAGGGGAGGGGAACTGAAGCTTTCTTT; CDR3: CASSVQGRGTEAFF
J: TRBJ1-1; length: 16; size: .; D: .; V: TRBV4-1; DNA: TGCGCCAGCAGCCAAGATTGGTTGGGGCGCAACACTGAAGCTTTCTTT; CDR3: CASSQDWLGRNTEAFF
J: TRBJ2-1; length: 19; size: .; D: .; V: TRBV21-1; DNA: TGTGCCAGCAGCAAAGCGCTAAGAAAGCGGGAGGGCTCCTACAATGAGCAGTTCTTC; CDR3: CASSKALRKREGSYNEQFF
J: TRBJ2-5; length: 12; size: .; D: .; V: TRBV7-9; DNA: TGTGCCAGCAGCTTTAGTACAGAGACCCAGTACTTC; CDR3: CASSFSTETQYF
J: TRBJ1-2; length: 13; size: .; D: .; V: TRBV7-2; DNA: TGTGCCAGCAGCTCAGGCCGGAGGGGTGGCTACACCTTC; CDR3: CASSSGRRGGYTF
J: TRBJ1-2; length: 12; size: .; D: .; V: TRBV6-1; DNA: TGTGCCACCCAGAGGAGGGTAGACGGCTACACCTTC; CDR3: CATQRRVDGYTF
J: TRBJ1-3; length: 16; size: .; D: .; V: TRBV4-1; DNA: TGCGCCAGCAGCCAAGCGAACAGGGTTTCTGGAAACACCATATATTTT; CDR3: CASSQANRVSGNTIYF
J: TRBJ2-7; length: 14; size: once; D: .; V: TRBV6-1; DNA: TGTGCCAGCAGTGATTATTACAGGCTCTACGAGCAGTACTTC; CDR3: CASSDYYRLYEQYF
J: TRBJ2-5; length: 15; size: .; D: TRBD2; V: TRBV2; DNA: TGTGCCAGCAGTGAACTAGCGGGACCACAAGAGACCCAGTACTTC; CDR3: CASSELAGPQETQYF
J: TRBJ2-7; length: 17; size: .; D: TRBD1; V: TRBV4-1; DNA: TGCGCCAGCAGCCCTCATCCGGGACAGGGATTGATCCACGAGCAGTACTTC; CDR3: CASSPHPGQGLIHEQYF
J: TRBJ2-7; length: 14; size: once; D: TRBD2; V: TRBV27; DNA: TGTGCCAGGATTATAGCGGGAGGGGTGGACGAGCAGTACTTC; CDR3: CARIIAGGVDEQYF
J: TRBJ2-2; length: 14; size: .; D: TRBD1; V: TRBV29-1; DNA: TGCAGCGCCAGACAGGGGATTAACACCGGGGAGCTGTTTTTT; CDR3: CSARQGINTGELFF
J: TRBJ1-6; length: 14; size: .; D: .; V: TRBV5-1; DNA: TGCGCCAGCAGTCCAACACAGGGAACCTCACCCCTCCACTTT; CDR3: CASSPTQGTSPLHF
J: TRBJ2-3; length: 16; size: .; D: TRBD2; V: TRBV6-6; DNA: TGTGCCAGCAGTTGGGGACTAGCGGGGGGCACAGATACGCAGTATTTT; CDR3: CASSWGLAGGTDTQYF
J: TRBJ1-2; length: 13; size: .; D: .; V: TRBV2; DNA: TGTGCCAGCACCTTCGGGGGGCGGAGGGGCTACACCTTC; CDR3: CASTFGGRRGYTF
J: TRBJ2-1; length: 12; size: .; D: .; V: TRBV7-6; DNA: TGTGCCAGCAGCTTAGTTGAGAGTGAGCAGTTCTTC; CDR3: CASSLVESEQFF
J: TRBJ2-6; length: 16; size: .; D: TRBD1; V: TRBV28; DNA: TGTGCCAGCAGTCAACAGGGGTATGCTGGGGCCAACGTCCTGACTTTC; CDR3: CASSQQGYAGANVLTF
J: TRBJ1-5; length: 13; size: .; D: TRBD1; V: TRBV7-9; DNA: TGTGCCAGCAGCTCAGGGGGTTTCCAGCCCCAGCATTTT; CDR3: CASSSGGFQPQHF
J: TRBJ2-2; length: 16; size: .; D: .; V: TRBV18; DNA: TGTGCCAGCTCACCCGACATGACGGGAAACACCGGGGAGCTGTTTTTT; CDR3: CASSPDMTGNTGELFF
J: TRBJ1-5; length: 14; size: .; D: .; V: TRBV10-3; DNA: TGTGCCATCAGTGTCGGTAGGGAGAATCAGCCCCAGCATTTT; CDR3: CAISVGRENQPQHF
J: TRBJ1-1; length: 11; size: .; D: .; V: TRBV2; DNA: TGTGCCAGCAATGGACAGATTGAAGCTTTCTTT; CDR3: CASNGQIEAFF
J: TRBJ1-4; length: 18; size: .; D: TRBD1; V: TRBV5-4; DNA: TGTGCCAGCAGCTTGGTGTCTGCGGGAGGTGGAAAGGGGGCAAAACTGTTTTTT; CDR3: CASSLVSAGGGKGAKLFF
J: TRBJ2-1; length: 16; size: .; D: TRBD2; V: TRBV2; DNA: TGTGCCAGCAGTCCCTTAGGAGCGGGAGGGCATAATGAGCAGTTCTTC; CDR3: CASSPLGAGGHNEQFF
J: TRBJ1-4; length: 17; size: .; D: TRBD1; V: TRBV10-3; DNA: TGTGCCATCAGTGAGGCTGGACAGGGGATTTCGGGGGAAAAACTGTTTTTT; CDR3: CAISEAGQGISGEKLFF
J: TRBJ1-3; length: 17; size: .; D: .; V: TRBV10-3; DNA: TGTGCCATCAGTGGACCGGATGGGGAGCCCCCTGGAAACACCATATATTTT; CDR3: CAISGPDGEPPGNTIYF
J: TRBJ2-3; length: 16; size: once; D: .; V: TRBV28; DNA: TGTGCCAGCAGTTTGAACGTGCAGGGTGTCGTAGATACGCAGTATTTT; CDR3: CASSLNVQGVVDTQYF
J: TRBJ2-2; length: 16; size: .; D: TRBD1; V: TRBV19; DNA: TGTGCCAGTAGTCCCCGGGACAGGCCGAACACCGGGGAGCTGTTTTTT; CDR3: CASSPRDRPNTGELFF
J: TRBJ2-5; length: 15; size: .; D: TRBD2; V: TRBV2; DNA: TGTGCCAGCAGGCCTCTAGCGGGGGGTATAGAGACCCAGTACTTC; CDR3: CASRPLAGGIETQYF
J: TRBJ1-1; length: 15; size: .; D: .; V: TRBV18; DNA: TGTGCCAGCTCATCAGGACTGGGTCGAGACACTGAAGCTTTCTTT; CDR3: CASSSGLGRDTEAFF
J: TRBJ2-1; length: 15; size: .; D: TRBD2; V: TRBV29-1; DNA: TGCAGCGTTACGGGGGACGCGGGAGGGTGGAATGAGCAGTTCTTC; CDR3: CSVTGDAGGWNEQFF
J: TRBJ1-1; length: 15; size: few; D: TRBD1; V: TRBV6-1; DNA: TGTGCCAGCCAGGGGACAGGTATCATGAACACTGAAGCTTTCTTT; CDR3: CASQGTGIMNTEAFF